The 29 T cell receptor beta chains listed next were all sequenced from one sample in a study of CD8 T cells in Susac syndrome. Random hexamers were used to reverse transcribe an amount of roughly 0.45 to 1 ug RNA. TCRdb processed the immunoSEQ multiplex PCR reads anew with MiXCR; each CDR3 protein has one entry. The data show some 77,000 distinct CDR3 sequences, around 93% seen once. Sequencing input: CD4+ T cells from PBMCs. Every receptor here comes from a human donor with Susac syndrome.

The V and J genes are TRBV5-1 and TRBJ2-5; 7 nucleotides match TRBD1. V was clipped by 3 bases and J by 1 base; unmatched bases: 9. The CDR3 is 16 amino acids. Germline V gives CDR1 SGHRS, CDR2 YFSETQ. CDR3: CASSSDYRGPQETQYF. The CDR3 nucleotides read TGCGCCAGCAGCTCAGACTACAGGGGACCCCAAGAGACCCAGTACTTC.

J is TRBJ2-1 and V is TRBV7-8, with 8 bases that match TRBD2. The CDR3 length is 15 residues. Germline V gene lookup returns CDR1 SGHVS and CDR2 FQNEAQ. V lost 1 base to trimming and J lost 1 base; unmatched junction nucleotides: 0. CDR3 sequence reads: CASSLGLASYNEQFF. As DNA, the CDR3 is TGTGCCAGCAGCTTAGGACTAGCGTCCTACAATGAGCAGTTCTTC.

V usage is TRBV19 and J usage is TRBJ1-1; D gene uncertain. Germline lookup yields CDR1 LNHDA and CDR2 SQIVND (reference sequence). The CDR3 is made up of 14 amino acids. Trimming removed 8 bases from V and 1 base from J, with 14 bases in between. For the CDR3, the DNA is TGTGCCAGTTTCCCCGATTGGACGAACACTGAAGCTTTCTTT. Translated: CASFPDWTNTEAFF. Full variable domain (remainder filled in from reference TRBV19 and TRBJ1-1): DGGITQSPKYLFRKEGQNVTLSCEQNLNHDAMYWYRQDPGQGLRLIYYSQIVNDFQKGDIAEGYSVSREKKESFPLTVTSAQKNPTAFYLCASFPDWTNTEAFFGQGTRLTVV.

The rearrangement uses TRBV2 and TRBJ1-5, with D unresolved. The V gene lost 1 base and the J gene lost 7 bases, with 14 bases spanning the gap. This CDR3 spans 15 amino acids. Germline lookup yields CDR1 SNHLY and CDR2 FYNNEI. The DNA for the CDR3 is TGTGCCAGCAGTGAAGGGCGGGGAAGTGGGCAGCCCCAGCATTTT. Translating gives CASSEGRGSGQPQHF.

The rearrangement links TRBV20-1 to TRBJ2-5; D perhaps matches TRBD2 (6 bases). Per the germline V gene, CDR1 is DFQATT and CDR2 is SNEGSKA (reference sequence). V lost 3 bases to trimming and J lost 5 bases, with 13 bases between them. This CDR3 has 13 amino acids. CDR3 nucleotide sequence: TGCAGTGCTAGGGAGGGGACTTCCGAGACCCAGTACTTC. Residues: CSAREGTSETQYF.

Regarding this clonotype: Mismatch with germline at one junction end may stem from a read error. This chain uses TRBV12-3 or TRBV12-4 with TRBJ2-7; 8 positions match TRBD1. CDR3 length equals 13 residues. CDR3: CASSLGQGYEQYF. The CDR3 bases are TGTGCTAGCAGCTTAGGACAGGGCTACGAGCAGTACTTC.

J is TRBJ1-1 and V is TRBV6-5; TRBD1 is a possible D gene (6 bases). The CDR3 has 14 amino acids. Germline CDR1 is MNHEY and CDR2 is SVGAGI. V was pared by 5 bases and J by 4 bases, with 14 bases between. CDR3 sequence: CASSNDRTFTEAFF. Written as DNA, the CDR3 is TGTGCCAGCAGTAACGACAGGACCTTCACTGAAGCTTTCTTT.

This chain's CDR3 is CSGDDMGNYGYTF. DNA for the CDR3: TGCAGTGGAGATGATATGGGAAACTATGGCTACACCTTC. V gene TRBV20-1 combines with J gene TRBJ1-2; no definite D call. Per germline, CDR1 DFQATT and CDR2 SNEGSKA (reference sequence). Trimming took off 7 bases at V and 2 bases at J, with 14 bases between the two ends. The CDR3 consists of 13 residues.

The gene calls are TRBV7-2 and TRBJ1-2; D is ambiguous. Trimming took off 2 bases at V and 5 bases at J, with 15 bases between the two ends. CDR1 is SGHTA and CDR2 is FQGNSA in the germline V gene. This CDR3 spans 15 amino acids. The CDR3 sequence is CASSLFLGISYGYTF. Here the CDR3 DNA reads TGTGCCAGCAGCTTATTTCTGGGAATCTCATATGGCTACACCTTC.

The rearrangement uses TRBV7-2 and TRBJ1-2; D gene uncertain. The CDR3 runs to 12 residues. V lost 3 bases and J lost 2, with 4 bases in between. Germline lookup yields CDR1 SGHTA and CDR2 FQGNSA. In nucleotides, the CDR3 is TGTGCCAGCAGCTTTGTAAACTATGGCTACACCTTC. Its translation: CASSFVNYGYTF.

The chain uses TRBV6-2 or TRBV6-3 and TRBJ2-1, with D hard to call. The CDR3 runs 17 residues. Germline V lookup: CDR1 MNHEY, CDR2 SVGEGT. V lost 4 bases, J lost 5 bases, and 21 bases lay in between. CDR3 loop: CASSSSKWVGHNNEQFF. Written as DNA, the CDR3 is TGTGCCAGCAGTTCGTCTAAGTGGGTGGGCCATAACAATGAGCAGTTCTTC.

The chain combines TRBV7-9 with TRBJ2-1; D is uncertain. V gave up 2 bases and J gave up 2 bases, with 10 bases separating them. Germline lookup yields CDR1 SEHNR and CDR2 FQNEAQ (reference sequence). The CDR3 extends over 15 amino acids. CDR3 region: CASSLLGQPYNEQFF. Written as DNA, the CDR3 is TGTGCCAGCAGCTTATTAGGTCAGCCCTACAATGAGCAGTTCTTC.

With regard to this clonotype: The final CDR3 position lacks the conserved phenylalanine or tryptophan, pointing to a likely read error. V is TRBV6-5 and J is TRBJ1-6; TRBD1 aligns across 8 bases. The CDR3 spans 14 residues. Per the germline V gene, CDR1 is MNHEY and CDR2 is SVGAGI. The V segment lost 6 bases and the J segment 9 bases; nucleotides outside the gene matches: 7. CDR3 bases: TGTGCCAGCAGAGCCGGGACAGGAACTTCACCCCTCCACCTT. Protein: CASRAGTGTSPLHL.

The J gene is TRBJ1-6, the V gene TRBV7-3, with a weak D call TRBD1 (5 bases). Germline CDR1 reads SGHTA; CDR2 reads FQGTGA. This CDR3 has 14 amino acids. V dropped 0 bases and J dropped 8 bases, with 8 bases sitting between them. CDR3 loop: CASSLTGGDSPLHF. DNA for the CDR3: TGTGCCAGCAGCTTAACCGGGGGTGATTCACCCCTCCACTTT.

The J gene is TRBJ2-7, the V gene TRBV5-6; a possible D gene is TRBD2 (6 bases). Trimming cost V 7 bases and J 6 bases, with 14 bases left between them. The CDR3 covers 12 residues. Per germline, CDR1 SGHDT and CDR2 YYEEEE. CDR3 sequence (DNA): TGTGCCAGCTGGGGAGGTTCCGGCGAGCAGTACTTC. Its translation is CASWGGSGEQYF.

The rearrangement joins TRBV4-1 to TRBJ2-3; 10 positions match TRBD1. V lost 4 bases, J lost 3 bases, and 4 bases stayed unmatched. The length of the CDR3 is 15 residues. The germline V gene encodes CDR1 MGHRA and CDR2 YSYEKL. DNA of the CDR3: TGCGCCAGCAGCCTGGGACAGGGGTGGACAGATACGCAGTATTTT. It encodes CASSLGQGWTDTQYF.

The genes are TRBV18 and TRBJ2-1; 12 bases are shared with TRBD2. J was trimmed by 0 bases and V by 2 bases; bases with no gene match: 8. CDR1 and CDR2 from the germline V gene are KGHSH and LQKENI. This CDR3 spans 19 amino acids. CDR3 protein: CASSPIETSGRSSYNEQFF. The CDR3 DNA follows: TGTGCCAGCTCACCAATTGAGACTAGCGGGAGAAGCTCCTACAATGAGCAGTTCTTC.

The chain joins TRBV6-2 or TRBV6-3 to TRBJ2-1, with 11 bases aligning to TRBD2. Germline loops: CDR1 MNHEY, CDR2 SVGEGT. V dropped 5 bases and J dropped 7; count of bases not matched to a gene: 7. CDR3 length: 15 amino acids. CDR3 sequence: CASSKLAGVWNEQFF. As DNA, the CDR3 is TGTGCCAGCAGTAAACTAGCGGGGGTTTGGAATGAGCAGTTCTTC.

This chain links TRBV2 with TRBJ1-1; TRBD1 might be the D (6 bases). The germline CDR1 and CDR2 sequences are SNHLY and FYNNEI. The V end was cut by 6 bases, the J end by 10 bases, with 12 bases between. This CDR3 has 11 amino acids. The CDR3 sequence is CASRDRRLAFF. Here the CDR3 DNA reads TGTGCCAGCAGGGACAGAAGGTTAGCTTTCTTT.

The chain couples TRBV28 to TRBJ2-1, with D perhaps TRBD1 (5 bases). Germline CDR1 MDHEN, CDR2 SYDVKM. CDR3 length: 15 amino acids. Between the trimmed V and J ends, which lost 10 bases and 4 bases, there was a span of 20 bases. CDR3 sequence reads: CATETPRVLYNEQFF. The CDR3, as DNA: TGTGCCACCGAAACTCCCAGGGTATTGTACAATGAGCAGTTCTTC.

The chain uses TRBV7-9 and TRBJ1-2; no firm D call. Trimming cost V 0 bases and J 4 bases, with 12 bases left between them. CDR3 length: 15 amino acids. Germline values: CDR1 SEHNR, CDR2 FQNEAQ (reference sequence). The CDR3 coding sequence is TGTGCCAGCAGCTTAGCGCAGTTACCCGTCTATGGCTACACCTTC. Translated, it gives CASSLAQLPVYGYTF.

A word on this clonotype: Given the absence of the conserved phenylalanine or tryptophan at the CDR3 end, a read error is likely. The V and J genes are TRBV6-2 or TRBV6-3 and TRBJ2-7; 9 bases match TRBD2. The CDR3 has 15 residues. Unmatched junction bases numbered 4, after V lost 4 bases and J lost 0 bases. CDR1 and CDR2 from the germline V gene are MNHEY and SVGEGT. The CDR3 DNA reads TGTGCCAGCAGTTGGTTAGCGGGGGCCTCCTACGAGCAGTACTAC. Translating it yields CASSWLAGASYEQYY.

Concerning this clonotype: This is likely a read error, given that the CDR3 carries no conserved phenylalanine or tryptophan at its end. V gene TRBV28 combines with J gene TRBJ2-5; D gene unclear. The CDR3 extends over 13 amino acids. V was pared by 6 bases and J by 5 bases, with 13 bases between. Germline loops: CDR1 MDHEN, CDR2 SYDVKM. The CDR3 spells CASRPDGWETQYL. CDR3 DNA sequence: TGTGCCAGCAGACCCGACGGGTGGGAGACCCAGTACCTC.

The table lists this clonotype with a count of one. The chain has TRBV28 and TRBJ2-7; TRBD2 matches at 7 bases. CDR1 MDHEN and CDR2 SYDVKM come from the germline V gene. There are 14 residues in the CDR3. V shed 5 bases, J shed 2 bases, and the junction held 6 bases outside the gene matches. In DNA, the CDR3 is TGTGCCAGCAGTCCCACCCGGGGGGCCTACGAGCAGTACTTC. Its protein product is CASSPTRGAYEQYF.

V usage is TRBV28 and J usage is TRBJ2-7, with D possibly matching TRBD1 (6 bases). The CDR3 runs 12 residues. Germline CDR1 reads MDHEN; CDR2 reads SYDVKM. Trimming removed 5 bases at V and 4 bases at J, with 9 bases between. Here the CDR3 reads CASSPQGYEQYF. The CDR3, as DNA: TGTGCCAGCAGTCCTCAGGGGTACGAGCAGTACTTC. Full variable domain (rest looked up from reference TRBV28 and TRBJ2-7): DVKVTQSSRYLVKRTGEKVFLECVQDMDHENMFWYRQDPGLGLRLIYFSYDVKMKEKGDIPEGYSVSREKKERFSLILESASTNQTSMYLCASSPQGYEQYFGPGTRLTVT.

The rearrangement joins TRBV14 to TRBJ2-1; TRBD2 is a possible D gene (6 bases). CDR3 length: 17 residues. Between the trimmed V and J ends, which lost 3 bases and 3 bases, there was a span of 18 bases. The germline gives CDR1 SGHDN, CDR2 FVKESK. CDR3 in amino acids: CASSHVPGLTVYNEQFF. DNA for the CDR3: TGTGCCAGCAGCCATGTTCCGGGACTTACGGTCTACAATGAGCAGTTCTTC.

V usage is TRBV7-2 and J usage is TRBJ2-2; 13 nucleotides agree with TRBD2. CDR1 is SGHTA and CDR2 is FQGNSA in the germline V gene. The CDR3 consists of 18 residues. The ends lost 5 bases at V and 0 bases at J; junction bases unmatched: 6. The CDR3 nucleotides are TGTGCCAGCAGCGTTCGACTAGCGGGGGGTACGAACACCGGGGAGCTGTTTTTT. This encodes CASSVRLAGGTNTGELFF.

CDR3 sequence (DNA): TGTGCCAGCAGTTACTCAGGGGGTTCTAATGAAAAACTGTTTTTT. Protein product: CASSYSGGSNEKLFF. The V call is TRBV6-6, the J call TRBJ1-4; D perhaps matches TRBD1 (6 bases). CDR1 and CDR2 from the germline V gene are MNHNY and SVGAGI (reference sequence). This CDR3 is 15 amino acids long. V lost 0 bases and J 3 bases, leaving 8 bases between the germline ends.

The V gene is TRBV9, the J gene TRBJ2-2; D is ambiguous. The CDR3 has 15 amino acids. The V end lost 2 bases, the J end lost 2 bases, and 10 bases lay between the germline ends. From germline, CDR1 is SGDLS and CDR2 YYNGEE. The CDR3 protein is CASSVDLLNTGELFF. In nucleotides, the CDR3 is TGTGCCAGCAGCGTTGACTTGTTAAACACCGGGGAGCTGTTTTTT.